The entry below gives a single TCR beta chain sequence along with its context. Its target is not known. Clones were sequenced by immunoSEQ multiplex PCR, and TCRdb holds only the in-frame ones, with some missing. The sample records 2 million to 2.5 million clones, 90% to 97% being singletons. Investigators divided CD4+ cells into CD45RA+ naive and CD45RA-negative memory subsets. The source of the sample is a study of shared clonotypes between healthy human individuals. Study information: In total, the donors were two women and three men aged 18 to 49. Findings of the study overall: Sharing across four donors was highest in naive CD4 (around 5%) and lowest in memory CD8 (roughly 0.4%).

Germline lookup yields CDR1 SQVTM and CDR2 ANQGSEA. The CDR3 runs to 15 residues. Trimming took off 2 bases at V and 2 bases at J, with 16 bases between the two ends. The sample taken for sequencing was naive CD4+ T cells sorted from blood. The subset is: CD45RA+ positively selected. The rearrangement uses TRBV29-1 and TRBJ2-7; D might be TRBD1 or TRBD2, each matching 5 bases. This sequence originates from a young man in good health. CDR3 DNA sequence: TGCAGCGTTGAAACGGGACCTCCAACGCCCTACGAGCAGTACTTC. This gives the protein CSVETGPPTPYEQYF.